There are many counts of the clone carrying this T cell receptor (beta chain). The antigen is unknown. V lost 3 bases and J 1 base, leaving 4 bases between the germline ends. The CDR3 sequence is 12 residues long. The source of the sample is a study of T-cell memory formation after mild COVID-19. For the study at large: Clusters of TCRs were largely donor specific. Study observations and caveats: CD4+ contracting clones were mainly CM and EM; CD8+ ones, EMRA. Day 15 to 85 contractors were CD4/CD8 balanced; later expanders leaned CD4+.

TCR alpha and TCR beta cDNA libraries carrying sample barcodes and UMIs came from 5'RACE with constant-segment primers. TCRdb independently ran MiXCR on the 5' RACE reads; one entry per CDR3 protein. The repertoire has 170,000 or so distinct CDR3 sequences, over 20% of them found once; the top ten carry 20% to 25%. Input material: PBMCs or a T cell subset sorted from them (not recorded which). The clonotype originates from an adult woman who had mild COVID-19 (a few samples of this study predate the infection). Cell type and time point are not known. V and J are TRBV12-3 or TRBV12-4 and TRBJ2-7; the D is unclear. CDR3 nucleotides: TGTGCCAGCAGTTTTATATCCTACGAGCAGTACTTC. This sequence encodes CASSFISYEQYF.